These 16 T cell receptor beta chains share one sample of origin, sequenced in a study of response to subunit inactivated influenza vaccine. MiXCR was run by TCRdb on the RT-PCR reads, yielding one entry per CDR3 protein. The sample lists about 520,000 distinct CDR3 sequences, 6% to 9% occurring once. The sample here was PBMCs from blood, taken around 25 months after vaccination. The receptors derive from a man aged 45 to 75 who received an inactivated influenza vaccine.

In this sample, this clonotype turned up a few times. Written as DNA, the CDR3 is TGCGCCAGCAGCCAAGATCGACGCCCGACCCAGAACACCGGGGAGCTGTTTTTT. Protein product: CASSQDRRPTQNTGELFF. The V and J genes are TRBV4-1 and TRBJ2-2, with no clear D. This CDR3 spans 18 amino acids. Germline lookup yields CDR1 MGHRA and CDR2 YSYEKL. V gave up 0 bases and J gave up 1 base, with 15 bases separating them.

This clonotype has more than one count but fewer than ten. This sequence joins TRBV4-1 and TRBJ2-1; D gene uncertain. The CDR3 is 14 residues long. Between the trimmed V and J ends, which lost 4 bases and 7 bases, there was a span of 14 bases. Looked up from germline, CDR1 is MGHRA and CDR2 is YSYEKL. Written as DNA, the CDR3 is TGCGCCAGCAGCCCGCGCGACCCGGTGAATGAGCAGTTCTTC. Protein sequence: CASSPRDPVNEQFF.

A few counts support this clonotype. The chain carries TRBV12-5 and TRBJ2-2; TRBD1 agrees at 9 bases. Germline V gives CDR1 LGHNT, CDR2 FRNRAP. V shed 9 bases and J 0 bases; nucleotides not matched to a gene: 5. CDR3 length: 15 residues. CDR3 coding DNA: TGTGCTAGCCGCAACAGGGGGCCGAACACCGGGGAGCTGTTTTTT. This translates into CASRNRGPNTGELFF. The complete variable domain, with remaining parts taken from reference TRBV12-5 and TRBJ2-2, reads DARVTQTPRHKVTEMGQEVTMRCQPILGHNTVFWYRQTMMQGLELLAYFRNRAPLDDSGMPKDRFSAEMPDATLATLKIQPSEPRDSAVYFCASRNRGPNTGELFFGEGSRLTVL.

This clonotype came up a few times. CDR3 sequence: CASSVAGTDYNEQFF. The CDR3 DNA reads as TGTGCCAGCAGCGTAGCCGGGACAGATTACAATGAGCAGTTCTTC. This chain connects TRBV9 to TRBJ2-1, with 7 bases lining up with TRBD1. The CDR3 is 15 residues long. Germline CDR1 and CDR2: SGDLS and YYNGEE. Losses at the gene ends were 0 bases for V and 4 bases for J; bases not matched to a gene: 4.

The chain couples TRBV28 to TRBJ2-1; 11 bases match TRBD2. This CDR3 spans 16 amino acids. The germline gives CDR1 MDHEN, CDR2 SYDVKM. J was trimmed by 1 base and V by 5 bases; bases with no gene match: 4. DNA of the CDR3: TGTGCCAGCAGTGCCGCTAGCGGGAGGTCCTACAATGAGCAGTTCTTC. Amino acids: CASSAASGRSYNEQFF.

This clonotype was detected ten times or more. The rearrangement joins TRBV2 to TRBJ2-1; D call uncertain. The CDR3 length is 11 residues. The ends were cut back, 6 bases at V and 8 bases at J, with 8 bases in the middle. Per the germline V gene, CDR1 is SNHLY and CDR2 is FYNNEI. The CDR3 bases are TGTGCCAGCAGGGGGTTTGATGAGCAGTTCTTC. It yields the protein CASRGFDEQFF.

The chain couples TRBV29-1 to TRBJ2-1; 8 bases map to TRBD2. The CDR3 is 14 amino acids. CDR1 is SQVTM, CDR2 ANQGSEA, per germline. Losses at the gene ends were 4 bases for V and 3 bases for J; bases not matched to a gene: 5. The CDR3 is CSVAMAGGYNEQFF. The CDR3 DNA follows: TGCAGCGTTGCTATGGCGGGGGGCTACAATGAGCAGTTCTTC.

This clonotype was found many times. The chain couples TRBV7-2 to TRBJ2-7; D not certain. Trimming pared 5 bases from V and 7 bases from J, leaving 15 bases between. From germline, CDR1 is SGHTA and CDR2 FQGNSA. The length of the CDR3 is 13 residues. CDR3 amino acids: CASSPDPYREQYF. For the CDR3, the DNA is TGTGCCAGCAGCCCCGATCCGTATCGAGAGCAGTACTTC.

This clonotype was observed at least ten times. The V gene is TRBV3-1, the J gene TRBJ2-2; D ambiguous. The CDR3 consists of 16 residues. Deletions cut 1 base from V and 3 bases from J, with 12 bases between. In germline, CDR1 is LGHDT, CDR2 YNNKEL (reference sequence). CDR3 residues: CASSQVLERYTGELFF. The CDR3 coding sequence is TGTGCCAGCAGCCAAGTGCTGGAGAGATACACCGGGGAGCTGTTTTTT.

The chain couples TRBV7-2 to TRBJ2-7; TRBD1 aligns across 8 bases. The V gene end was trimmed by 4 bases and the J gene end by 5 bases; junction bases not matched to a gene: 4. From germline, CDR1 is SGHTA and CDR2 FQGNSA. The CDR3 is made up of 13 amino acids. Here the CDR3 reads CASSYRTGHEQYF. The CDR3 DNA reads TGTGCCAGCAGCTACCGGACAGGGCACGAGCAGTACTTC.

The sample holds many counts of this clonotype. CDR3 region: CSVADLANIQYF. CDR3 coding DNA: TGCAGCGTTGCGGACTTGGCAAACATTCAGTACTTC. V is TRBV29-1 and J is TRBJ2-4, with D possibly TRBD2 on 5 matching bases. The CDR3 runs to 12 residues. Germline V gene lookup returns CDR1 SQVTM and CDR2 ANQGSEA. Deletions cut 4 bases from V and 6 bases from J, with 10 bases between.

This chain connects TRBV3-1 to TRBJ2-1, with 7 bases lining up with TRBD2. V lost 1 base to trimming and J lost 3 bases; unmatched junction nucleotides: 3. Germline CDR1 is LGHDT and CDR2 is YNNKEL (reference sequence). This CDR3 has 15 residues. CDR3 amino acids: CASSQGTGGYNEQFF. The DNA for the CDR3 is TGTGCCAGCAGCCAAGGGACGGGAGGCTACAATGAGCAGTTCTTC.

The chain couples TRBV29-1 to TRBJ1-3; D call uncertain. V was trimmed by 4 bases and J by 4 bases, leaving 8 bases between them. The germline gives CDR1 SQVTM, CDR2 ANQGSEA. This CDR3 contains 12 residues. The CDR3 here is CSVVVTGNTIYF. For the CDR3, the DNA is TGCAGCGTTGTTGTGACAGGAAACACCATATATTTT.

The CDR3 sequence is CASTWGASTDTQYF. For the CDR3, the DNA is TGTGCCAGCACTTGGGGGGCGAGCACAGATACGCAGTATTTT. This sequence joins TRBV5-6 and TRBJ2-3; the D gene could be TRBD1 or TRBD2 (6 bases each). The germline V gene encodes CDR1 SGHDT and CDR2 YYEEEE. The length of the CDR3 is 14 residues. The ends were cut back, 6 bases at V and 0 bases at J, with 11 bases in the middle. Based on the CDR3 plus reference TRBV5-6 and TRBJ2-3, the full variable domain is DAGVTQSPTHLIKTRGQQVTLRCSPKSGHDTVSWYQQALGQGPQFIFQYYEEEERQRGNFPDRFSGHQFPNYSSELNVNALLLGDSALYLCASTWGASTDTQYFGPGTRLTVL.

This clonotype was counted between two and nine times. V usage is TRBV4-3 and J usage is TRBJ2-7; 9 bases line up with TRBD1. Germline CDR1 LGHNA, CDR2 YSLEER. The CDR3 totals 17 residues. The ends lost 0 bases at V and 1 base at J; junction bases unmatched: 7. The CDR3, as DNA: TGCGCCAGCAGCCAAGATTCAATCGGGACAGGGTCCTACGAGCAGTACTTC. Translated: CASSQDSIGTGSYEQYF.

This clonotype was observed a few times. The V gene is TRBV4-1, the J gene TRBJ1-6; TRBD1 is a possible D gene (5 bases). The CDR3 has 16 residues. Germline CDR1 is MGHRA and CDR2 is YSYEKL. Trimming removed 2 bases at V and 6 bases at J, with 14 bases between. Written as DNA, the CDR3 is TGCGCCAGCAGCCAATTATCAGGGATGGGTAATTCACCCCTCCACTTT. Translated: CASSQLSGMGNSPLHF.